Below, one TCR beta chain is given with its context. Its antigen is unknown. A second PCR, run for roughly 7 to 12 cycles, used a sample-barcoded 5' primer plus a J-beta primer mix. TCRdb processed the 5' RACE reads anew with MiXCR; each CDR3 protein has one entry. The data contain hundreds of thousands of distinct CDR3 sequences, under 25% of them seen just once; the ten biggest clones take up 3.6%. These data belong to a study of blood T cells in healthy people across ages. Notes on the study in general: Calculation of diversity from one million T cells yielded estimates considered to be underestimates.

Trimming took 1 base from V and 3 from J, leaving 4 bases between them. In germline, CDR1 is SGHRS, CDR2 YFSETQ. The CDR3 extends over 12 amino acids. Sequenced material: blood. This chain joins TRBV5-1 and TRBJ2-5; the D is unclear. The TCR sequence derives from a man in his 70s in good health. The CDR3 region has the DNA TGCGCCAGCAGCTTGAAAGAAGAGACCCAGTACTTC. It translates to CASSLKEETQYF. The full variable domain, in which reference TRBV5-1 and TRBJ2-5 provide the parts outside the CDR3, is KAGVTQTPRYLIKTRGQQVTLSCSPISGHRSVSWYQQTPGQGLQFLFEYFSETQRNKGNFPGRFSGRQFSNSRSEMNVSTLELGDSALYLCASSLKEETQYFGPGTRLLVL.